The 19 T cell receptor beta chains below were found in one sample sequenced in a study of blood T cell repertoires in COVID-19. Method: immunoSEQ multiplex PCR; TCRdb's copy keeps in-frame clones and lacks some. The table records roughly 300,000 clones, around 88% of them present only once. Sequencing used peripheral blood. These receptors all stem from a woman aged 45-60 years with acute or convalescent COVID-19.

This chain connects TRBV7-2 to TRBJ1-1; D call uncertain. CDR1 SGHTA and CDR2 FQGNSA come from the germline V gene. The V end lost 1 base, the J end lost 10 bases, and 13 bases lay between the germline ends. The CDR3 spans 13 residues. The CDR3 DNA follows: TGTGCCAGCAGCTTAGTGGGCAGCTCGACAGCTTTCTTT. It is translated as CASSLVGSSTAFF.

The CDR3 DNA follows: TGTGCCAGCAGCCCCCGGGACAGGGAATGGAGTGGCTACACCTTC. Its translation: CASSPRDREWSGYTF. The chain recombines TRBV5-4 with TRBJ1-2; TRBD1 matches 9 bases. CDR3 length: 15 residues. Germline V gene lookup returns CDR1 SGHNT and CDR2 YYREEE (reference sequence). V dropped 4 bases and J dropped 7; count of bases not matched to a gene: 11.

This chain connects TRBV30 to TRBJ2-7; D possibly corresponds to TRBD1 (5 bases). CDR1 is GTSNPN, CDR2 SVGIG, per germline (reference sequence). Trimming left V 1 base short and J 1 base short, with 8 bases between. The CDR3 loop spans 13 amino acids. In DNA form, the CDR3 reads TGTGCCTGGAGTGAAGCAGGGTCCTACGAGCAGTACTTC. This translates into CAWSEAGSYEQYF. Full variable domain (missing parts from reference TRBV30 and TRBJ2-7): SQTIHQWPATLVQPVGSPLSLECTVEGTSNPNLYWYRQAAGRGLQLLFYSVGIGQISSEVPQNLSASRPQDRQFILSSKKLLLSDSGFYLCAWSEAGSYEQYFGPGTRLTVT.

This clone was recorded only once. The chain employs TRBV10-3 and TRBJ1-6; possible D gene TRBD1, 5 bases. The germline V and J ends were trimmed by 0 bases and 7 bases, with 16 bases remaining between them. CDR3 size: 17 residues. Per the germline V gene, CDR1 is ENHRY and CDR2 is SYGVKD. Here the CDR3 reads CAISESQSGMMNSPLHF. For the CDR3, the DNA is TGTGCCATCAGTGAGTCTCAGTCAGGGATGATGAATTCACCCCTCCACTTT.

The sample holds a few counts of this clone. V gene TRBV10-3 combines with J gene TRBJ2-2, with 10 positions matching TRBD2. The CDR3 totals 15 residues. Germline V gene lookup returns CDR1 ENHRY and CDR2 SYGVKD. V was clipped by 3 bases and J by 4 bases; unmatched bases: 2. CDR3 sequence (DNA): TGTGCCATCAGTGAAAAGCGGGGGGGCACCGGGGAGCTGTTTTTT. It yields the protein CAISEKRGGTGELFF.

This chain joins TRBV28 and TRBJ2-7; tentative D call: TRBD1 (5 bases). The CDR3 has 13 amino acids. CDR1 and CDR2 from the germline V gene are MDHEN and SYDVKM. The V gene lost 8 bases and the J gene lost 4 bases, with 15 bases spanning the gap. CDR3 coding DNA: TGTGCCAGCGCCCCCAGCCAGGGATACGAGCAGTACGTC. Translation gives CASAPSQGYEQYV.

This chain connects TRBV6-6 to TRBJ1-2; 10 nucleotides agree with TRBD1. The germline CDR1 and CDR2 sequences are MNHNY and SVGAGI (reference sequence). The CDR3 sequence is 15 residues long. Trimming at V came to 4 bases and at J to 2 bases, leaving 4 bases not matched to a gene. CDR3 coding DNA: TGTGCCAGCAGTTCGCAGACAGGGGGCAACTATGGCTACACCTTC. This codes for CASSSQTGGNYGYTF.

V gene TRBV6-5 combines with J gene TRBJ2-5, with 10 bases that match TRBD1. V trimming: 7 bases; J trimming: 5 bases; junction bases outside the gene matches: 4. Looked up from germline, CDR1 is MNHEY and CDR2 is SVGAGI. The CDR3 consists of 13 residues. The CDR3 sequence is CASIGTGEETQYF. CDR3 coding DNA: TGTGCCAGCATTGGGACAGGGGAGGAGACCCAGTACTTC.

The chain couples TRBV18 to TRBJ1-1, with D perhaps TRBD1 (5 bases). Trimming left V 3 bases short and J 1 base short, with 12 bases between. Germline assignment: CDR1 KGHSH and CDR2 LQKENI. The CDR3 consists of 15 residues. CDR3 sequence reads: CASSPRGGTNTEAFF. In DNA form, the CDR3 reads TGTGCCAGCTCACCCCGGGGGGGGACGAACACTGAAGCTTTCTTT.

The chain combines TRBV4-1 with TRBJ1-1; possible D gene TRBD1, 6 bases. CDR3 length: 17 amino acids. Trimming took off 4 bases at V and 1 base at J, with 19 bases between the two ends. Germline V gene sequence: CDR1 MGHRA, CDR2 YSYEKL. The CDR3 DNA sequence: TGCGCCAGCAGCCCCCCGAGGGGGGGGACCCCGAACACTGAAGCTTTCTTT. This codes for CASSPPRGGTPNTEAFF.

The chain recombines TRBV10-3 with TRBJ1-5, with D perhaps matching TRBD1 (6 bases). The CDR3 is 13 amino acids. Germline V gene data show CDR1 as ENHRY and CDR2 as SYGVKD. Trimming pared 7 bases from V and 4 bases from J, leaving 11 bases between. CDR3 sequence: CAINRDINQPQHF. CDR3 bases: TGTGCCATCAACCGGGACATTAATCAGCCCCAGCATTTT.

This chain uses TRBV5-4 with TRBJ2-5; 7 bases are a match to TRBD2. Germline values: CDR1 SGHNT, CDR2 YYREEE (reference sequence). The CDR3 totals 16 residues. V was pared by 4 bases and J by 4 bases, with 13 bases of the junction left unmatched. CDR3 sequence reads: CASSRSSGSRVETQYF. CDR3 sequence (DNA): TGTGCCAGCAGCCGGTCTAGCGGCTCGAGGGTAGAGACCCAGTACTTC. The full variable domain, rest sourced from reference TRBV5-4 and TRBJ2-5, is ETGVTQSPTHLIKTRGQQVTLRCSSQSGHNTVSWYQQALGQGPQFIFQYYREEENGRGNFPPRFSGLQFPNYSSELNVNALELDDSALYLCASSRSSGSRVETQYFGPGTRLLVL.

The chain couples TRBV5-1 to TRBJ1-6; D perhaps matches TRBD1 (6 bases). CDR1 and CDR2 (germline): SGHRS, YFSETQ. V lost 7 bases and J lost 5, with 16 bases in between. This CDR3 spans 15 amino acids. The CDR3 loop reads CASSGGGADNSPLHF. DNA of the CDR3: TGCGCCAGCTCTGGGGGGGGCGCGGATAATTCACCCCTCCACTTT. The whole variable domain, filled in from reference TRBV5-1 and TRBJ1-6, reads KAGVTQTPRYLIKTRGQQVTLSCSPISGHRSVSWYQQTPGQGLQFLFEYFSETQRNKGNFPGRFSGRQFSNSRSEMNVSTLELGDSALYLCASSGGGADNSPLHFGNGTRLTVT.

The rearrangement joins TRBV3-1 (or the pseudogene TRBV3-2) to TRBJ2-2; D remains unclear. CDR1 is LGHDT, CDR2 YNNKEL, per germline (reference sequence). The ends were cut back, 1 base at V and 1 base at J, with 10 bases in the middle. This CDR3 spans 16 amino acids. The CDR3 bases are TGTGCCAGCAGCCAAGGTTACAGCAGGAACACCGGGGAGCTGTTTTTT. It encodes CASSQGYSRNTGELFF.

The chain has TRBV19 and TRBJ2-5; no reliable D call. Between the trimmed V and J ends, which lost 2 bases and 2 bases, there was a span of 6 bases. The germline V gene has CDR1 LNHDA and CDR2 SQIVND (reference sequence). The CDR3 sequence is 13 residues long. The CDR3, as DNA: TGTGCCAGTAGTATAAACAGTCAAGAGACCCAGTACTTC. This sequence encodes CASSINSQETQYF.

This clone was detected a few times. The CDR3, as DNA: TGTGCCAGCAGCCCCCGGGACAGGGCCACCGGGGAGCTGTTTTTT. It codes for CASSPRDRATGELFF. The chain links TRBV3-1 (or the pseudogene TRBV3-2) to TRBJ2-2; 9 positions match TRBD1. CDR1 and CDR2 (germline): LGHDT, YNNKEL (reference sequence). CDR3 length equals 15 residues. The trim removed 4 bases at V and 4 bases at J, leaving 4 bases unmatched.

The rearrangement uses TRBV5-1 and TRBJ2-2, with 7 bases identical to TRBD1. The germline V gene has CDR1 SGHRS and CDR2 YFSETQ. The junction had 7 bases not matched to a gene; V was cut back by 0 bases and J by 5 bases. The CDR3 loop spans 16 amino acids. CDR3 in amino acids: CASSLVEGARTGELFF. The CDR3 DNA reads TGCGCCAGCAGCTTGGTTGAGGGGGCGAGAACCGGGGAGCTGTTTTTT. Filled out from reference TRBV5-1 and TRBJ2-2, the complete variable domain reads KAGVTQTPRYLIKTRGQQVTLSCSPISGHRSVSWYQQTPGQGLQFLFEYFSETQRNKGNFPGRFSGRQFSNSRSEMNVSTLELGDSALYLCASSLVEGARTGELFFGEGSRLTVL.

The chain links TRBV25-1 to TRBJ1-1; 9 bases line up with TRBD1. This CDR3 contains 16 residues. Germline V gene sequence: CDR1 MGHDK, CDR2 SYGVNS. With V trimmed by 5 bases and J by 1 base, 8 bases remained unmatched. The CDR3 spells CASSSSPGQGNTEAFF. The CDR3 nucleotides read TGTGCCAGCAGTTCCAGTCCGGGACAGGGGAACACTGAAGCTTTCTTT.

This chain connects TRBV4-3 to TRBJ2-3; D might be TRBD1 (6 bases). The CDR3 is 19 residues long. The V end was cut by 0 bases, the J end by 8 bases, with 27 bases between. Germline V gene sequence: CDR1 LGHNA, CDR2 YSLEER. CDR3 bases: TGCGCCAGCAGCCAAGAGTATTCGCTTGCTAGGGGGATTCCAGGTACGCAGTATTTT. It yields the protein CASSQEYSLARGIPGTQYF.